Sequencing of this T cell receptor beta chain was carried out in a study of somatic mutations in cytotoxic T cells in rheumatoid arthritis. General study points: Each of about an eighth of the roughly 60 patients had a largest CD8+ clone that made up more than 20% of CD8+ cells.

Regarding this clone: The antigen is undetermined.

This CDR3 has 17 amino acids. J gave up 8 bases and V 1 base, and 13 bases lay outside the gene matches. Germline V CDR1 and CDR2: PRHDT, FYEKMQ (reference sequence). TCRdb's copy holds only in-frame clones and misses some; the assay was immunoSEQ multiplex PCR. The sample lists some 9,600 clones; over 80% were seen once. The receptor comes from a woman under 30 with rheumatoid arthritis. The chain joins TRBV13 to TRBJ2-1; 8 bases line up with TRBD2. Sequenced sample: CD8+ T cells sorted from blood. The CDR3 region is CASSLEKGLEISDEQFF. The CDR3 DNA follows: TGTGCCAGCAGCTTAGAGAAGGGACTAGAGATTTCTGATGAGCAGTTCTTC.